The source of this T cell receptor (beta chain) is a study of Graves' ophthalmopathy and Graves' hyperthyroidism. Study at large: The collection of peripheral blood took place at initial diagnosis, before any treatment. Study results and limitations: Both an approximately 68% sensitivity and an approximately 77% specificity characterized the model's predictions of ophthalmopathy progression.

The diagnostic workup employed clinical symptoms, serum thyroxine, TRAb, thyroid ultrasound and orbital computed tomography. Amplification of TCR beta CDR3 regions used RNA transcripts. The first round was an RT-PCR with HTBI primers, and the second round was a multiplex PCR. TCRdb re-derived calls from the multiplex PCR reads in MiXCR, one entry per CDR3 protein. The table lists approximately 700,000 distinct CDR3 sequences, 35% to 50% of them singletons. This clonotype was seen ten or more times. Its antigen is currently unknown. The CDR3 is 13 amino acids. V lost 0 bases and J 3 bases, leaving 5 bases between the germline ends. Germline values: CDR1 MNHEY, CDR2 SVGAGI.

The receptor was isolated from an adult man with Graves' ophthalmopathy. The genes are TRBV6-5 and TRBJ1-1; D ambiguous. The sample comprised peripheral blood. DNA of the CDR3: TGTGCCAGCAGTTACTCTGAGCACACTGAAGCTTTCTTT. It encodes CASSYSEHTEAFF.